This is a list of T cell receptor beta chains from one sample in a study of regulatory T cells in long-lasting Graves disease. TCRdb reanalysed the multiplex PCR reads using MiXCR and keeps one entry per CDR3 protein. The sample includes 400,000 to 500,000 distinct CDR3 sequences, around 21% of them seen just once. The sample consisted of peripheral blood mononuclear cells (PBMCs), taken when the disease was refractory, from a patient treated with antithyroid drugs. The receptors derive from a female donor with Graves disease. Each CDR3 is given with its conserved first and last residue. The D gene is left open where the match is weak. Size tells how often a clone was seen (once, few, many) or the class of an expanded clone, and some rows leave it out.

V	J	size	D	CDR3	DNA
TRBV7-3	TRBJ1-5	few	TRBD1	CASSLLHQGEGANPNNQPQHF	TGTGCCAGCAGCTTACTTCACCAGGGGGAGGGAGCCAACCCTAACAATCAGCCCCAGCATTTT
TRBV19	TRBJ2-3	once	.	CASSGSSTDTQYF	TGTGCCAGTAGCGGTTCTAGCACAGATACGCAGTATTTT
TRBV7-6	TRBJ1-1	many	.	CASSLNGDTEAFF	TGTGCCAGCAGCCTGAACGGGGACACTGAAGCTTTCTTT
TRBV6-5	TRBJ2-5	.	TRBD2	CASSLRLAGSQETQYF	TGTGCCAGCAGTTTAAGACTAGCGGGGTCACAAGAGACCCAGTACTTC
TRBV2	TRBJ2-7	many	.	CASSYGQIYEQYF	TGTGCCAGCAGTTACGGGCAGATCTACGAGCAGTACTTC
TRBV28	TRBJ2-7	many	.	CASTDSGRVDEQYF	TGTGCCAGCACTGACTCGGGCAGGGTTGACGAGCAGTACTTC
TRBV11-2	TRBJ2-7	many	.	CASSLNRHYEQYF	TGTGCCAGCAGCTTAAACAGACACTACGAGCAGTACTTC
TRBV6-1	TRBJ1-2	many	.	CASSESLNHYGYTF	TGTGCCAGCAGTGAGAGTTTAAACCACTATGGCTACACCTTC
TRBV7-6	TRBJ2-5	.	.	CASSLAAETGETQYF	TGTGCCAGCAGCTTAGCAGCGGAAACGGGAGAGACCCAGTACTTC
TRBV6-1	TRBJ2-5	.	.	CASSRTGVGETQYF	TGTGCCAGCAGCCGGACTGGGGTGGGGGAGACCCAGTACTTC
TRBV20-1	TRBJ2-7	.	TRBD2	CSGERTSGNSYEQYF	TGCAGTGGAGAGAGGACTAGCGGGAACTCCTACGAGCAGTACTTC
TRBV12-5	TRBJ1-2	many	.	CASVTFYGYTF	TGTGCTAGTGTCACTTTCTATGGCTACACCTTC
TRBV12-3/TRBV12-4	TRBJ2-2	.	TRBD2	CVSSSLAGGRTGEPFF	TGTGTCAGCAGTTCCTTAGCGGGAGGGCGTACCGGGGAGCCGTTTTTT
TRBV2	TRBJ1-5	many	TRBD1	CASHAPGQSNQPQHF	TGTGCCAGCCATGCCCCGGGACAGAGCAATCAGCCCCAGCATTTT
TRBV24-1	TRBJ1-2	many	.	CATSGGPEENYGYTF	TGTGCCACCAGTGGCGGACCTGAAGAAAACTATGGCTACACCTTC
TRBV20-1	TRBJ2-1	few	.	CSARLDPIYNEQFF	TGCAGTGCTCGCCTAGACCCTATCTACAATGAGCAGTTCTTC
TRBV7-3	TRBJ2-7	.	TRBD2	CASSQMKVAGAGEQYF	TGTGCCAGCAGCCAAATGAAAGTAGCGGGAGCGGGCGAGCAGTACTTC
TRBV5-6	TRBJ2-5	few	.	CASSLVPREETQYF	TGTGCCAGCAGCTTGGTTCCAAGGGAAGAGACCCAGTACTTC
TRBV20-1	TRBJ2-7	many	.	CSAREAGVTYEQYF	TGCAGTGCTAGAGAGGCAGGGGTTACCTACGAGCAGTACTTC
TRBV6-1	TRBJ1-6	many	TRBD1	CASIPGQGTYNSPLHF	TGTGCCAGCATTCCGGGACAGGGAACCTATAATTCACCCCTCCACTTT
TRBV10-3	TRBJ1-1	.	.	CAISELRQGNTEAFF	TGTGCCATCAGTGAGTTGCGGCAGGGTAACACTGAAGCTTTCTTT
TRBV5-1	TRBJ1-6	many	TRBD1	CASSLEGQGSSPLHF	TGCGCCAGCAGCTTGGAGGGACAGGGCTCTTCACCCCTCCACTTT
TRBV2	TRBJ2-2	many	.	CASSEIRGGSPGELFF	TGTGCCAGCAGTGAAATACGGGGAGGTTCCCCCGGGGAGCTGTTTTTT
TRBV6-5	TRBJ2-2	many	.	CASSFQAVYTGELFF	TGTGCCAGCAGTTTCCAGGCGGTCTACACCGGGGAGCTGTTTTTT
TRBV12-3/TRBV12-4	TRBJ2-7	many	TRBD1	CASSLAQLGTGDEQYF	TGTGCCAGCAGTTTAGCGCAGTTAGGGACAGGGGACGAGCAGTACTTC
TRBV5-4	TRBJ1-2	many	TRBD1	CASSAGQGRHGYTF	TGTGCCAGCAGCGCGGGACAGGGGCGACACGGCTACACCTTC
TRBV28	TRBJ2-7	many	TRBD2	CASSLLLATGKNEQYF	TGTGCCAGCAGTTTATTACTAGCGACCGGTAAAAACGAGCAGTACTTC
TRBV27	TRBJ2-7	few	TRBD2	CASSLRTRTSYEQYF	TGTGCCAGCAGTTTAAGGACTAGAACCTCCTACGAGCAGTACTTC
TRBV19	TRBJ1-1	many	.	CASSIENTEAFF	TGTGCCAGCAGTATAGAGAACACTGAAGCTTTCTTT
TRBV20-1	TRBJ2-7	many	TRBD1	CSATTSGTVTYEQYF	TGCAGTGCTACGACTTCCGGGACAGTTACTTACGAGCAGTACTTC
TRBV24-1	TRBJ1-1	few	TRBD1	CATSGGTGHRRTEAFF	TGTGCCACCAGTGGAGGGACAGGGCATCGAAGGACTGAAGCTTTCTTT
TRBV7-6	TRBJ2-7	many	.	CASSLSERTADEQYF	TGTGCCAGCAGCCTATCTGAGAGGACAGCGGACGAGCAGTACTTC
TRBV27	TRBJ1-1	many	.	CASRAKSTEAFF	TGTGCCAGCAGGGCGAAAAGCACTGAAGCTTTCTTT
TRBV5-1	TRBJ2-4	.	.	CASSEGGTGKNIQYF	TGCGCCAGCAGCGAGGGCGGGACGGGCAAAAACATTCAGTACTTC
TRBV28	TRBJ1-5	many	.	CASSLLRLDSNQPQHF	TGTGCCAGCAGTTTATTACGGTTAGATAGCAATCAGCCCCAGCATTTT
TRBV12-3/TRBV12-4	TRBJ2-7	many	TRBD1	CASSLARQGAYEQYF	TGTGCCAGCAGTTTAGCGCGGCAGGGGGCCTACGAGCAGTACTTC
TRBV27	TRBJ2-5	few	.	CASSLSLPGGPQETQYF	TGTGCCAGCAGTTTATCGCTCCCCGGTGGCCCACAAGAGACCCAGTACTTC
TRBV28	TRBJ2-7	.	.	CASSVWDEQYF	TGTGCCAGCAGCGTCTGGGACGAGCAGTACTTC
TRBV4-1	TRBJ1-6	.	.	CASSQVPGPSSYNSPLHF	TGCGCCAGCAGCCAAGTTCCGGGACCTAGCTCCTATAATTCACCCCTCCACTTT
TRBV5-1	TRBJ2-5	.	TRBD1	CANSLEGTEGETQYF	TGCGCCAACAGCTTGGAAGGGACAGAGGGGGAGACCCAGTACTTC
TRBV11-1	TRBJ2-7	many	TRBD1	CASSTLDRGYEQYF	TGTGCCAGCAGCACCCTCGACAGGGGATACGAGCAGTACTTC
TRBV5-4	TRBJ2-5	.	TRBD2	CASSLAREGGETQYF	TGTGCCAGCAGCTTGGCCCGGGAGGGTGGCGAGACCCAGTACTTC
TRBV27	TRBJ2-5	.	.	CASSFGGPRGTQYF	TGTGCCAGCAGTTTTGGCGGGCCTCGGGGGACCCAGTACTTC
TRBV20-1	TRBJ2-3	few	.	CSARLWGSSTDTQYF	TGCAGTGCTAGATTGTGGGGGTCTAGCACAGATACGCAGTATTTT